The clone carrying this T cell receptor (beta chain) was recorded a few times. Its antigen is not known. The entry originates in a study of cytomegalovirus exposure and HLA in healthy donors. This CDR3 has 15 amino acids. V was shortened by 2 bases and J by 0 bases, with 10 bases between the two germline ends. Germline values: CDR1 MNHEY, CDR2 SMNVEV (reference sequence). Primers included in the PCR were 60 Vbeta and 13 Jbeta primers. The assay was immunoSEQ multiplex PCR, and TCRdb's table has in-frame clones only and misses some. The repertoire holds about 94,000 clones, with 7.6% as singletons. General observations from the study: Data from an earlier analysis indicated that most TCR beta V segments were productive either about 87% or about 30% of the time.

The material sequenced was PBMCs. This clonotype was obtained from a man in his fifties in good health and CMV-seronegative. This chain connects TRBV27 to TRBJ1-1; D is ambiguous. The CDR3 reads CASSLGTTLNTEAFF. For the CDR3, the DNA is TGTGCCAGCAGTTTAGGCACAACATTGAACACTGAAGCTTTCTTT.